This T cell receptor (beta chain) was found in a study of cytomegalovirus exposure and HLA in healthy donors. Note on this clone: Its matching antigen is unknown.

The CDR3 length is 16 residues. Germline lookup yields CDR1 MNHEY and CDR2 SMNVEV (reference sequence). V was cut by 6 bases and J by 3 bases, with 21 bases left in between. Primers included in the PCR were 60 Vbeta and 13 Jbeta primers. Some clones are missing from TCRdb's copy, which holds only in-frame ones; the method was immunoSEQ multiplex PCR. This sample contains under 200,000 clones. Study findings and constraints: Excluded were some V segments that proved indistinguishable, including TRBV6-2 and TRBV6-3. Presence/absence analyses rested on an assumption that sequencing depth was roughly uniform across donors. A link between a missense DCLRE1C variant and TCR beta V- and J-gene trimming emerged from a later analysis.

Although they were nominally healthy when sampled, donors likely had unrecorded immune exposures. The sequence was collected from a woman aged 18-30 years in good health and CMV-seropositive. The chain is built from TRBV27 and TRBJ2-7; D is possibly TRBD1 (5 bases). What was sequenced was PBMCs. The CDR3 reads CASSPSLGAENYEQYF. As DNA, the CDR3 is TGTGCCAGCAGCCCGAGCTTAGGGGCAGAAAACTACGAGCAGTACTTC.